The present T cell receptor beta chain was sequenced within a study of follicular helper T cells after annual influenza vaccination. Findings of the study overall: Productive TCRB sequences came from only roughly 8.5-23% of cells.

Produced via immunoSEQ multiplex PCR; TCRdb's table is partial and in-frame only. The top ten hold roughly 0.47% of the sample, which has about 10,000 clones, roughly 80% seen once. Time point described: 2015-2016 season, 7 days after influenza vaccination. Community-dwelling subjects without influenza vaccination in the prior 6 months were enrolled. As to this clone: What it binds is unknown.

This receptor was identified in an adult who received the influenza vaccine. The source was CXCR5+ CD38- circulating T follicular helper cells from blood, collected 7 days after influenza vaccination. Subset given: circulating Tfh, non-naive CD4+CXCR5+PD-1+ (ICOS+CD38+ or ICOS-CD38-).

The CDR3 region is CASSQDFAGGGEQYF. DNA of the CDR3: TGTGCCAGCAGCCAAGATTTTGCTGGCGGGGGAGAGCAGTACTTC. V is TRBV9 and J is TRBJ2-7, with 7 bases identical to TRBD2. Unmatched junction bases numbered 14, after V lost 4 bases and J lost 7 bases. The CDR3 loop spans 15 amino acids. CDR1 and CDR2 (germline): SGDLS, YYNGEE. Looking up the rest from reference TRBV9 and TRBJ2-7 gives the full variable domain: DSGVTQTPKHLITATGQRVTLRCSPRSGDLSVYWYQQSLDQGLQFLIQYYNGEERAKGNILERFSAQQFPDLHSELNLSSLELGDSALYFCASSQDFAGGGEQYFGPGTRLTVT.